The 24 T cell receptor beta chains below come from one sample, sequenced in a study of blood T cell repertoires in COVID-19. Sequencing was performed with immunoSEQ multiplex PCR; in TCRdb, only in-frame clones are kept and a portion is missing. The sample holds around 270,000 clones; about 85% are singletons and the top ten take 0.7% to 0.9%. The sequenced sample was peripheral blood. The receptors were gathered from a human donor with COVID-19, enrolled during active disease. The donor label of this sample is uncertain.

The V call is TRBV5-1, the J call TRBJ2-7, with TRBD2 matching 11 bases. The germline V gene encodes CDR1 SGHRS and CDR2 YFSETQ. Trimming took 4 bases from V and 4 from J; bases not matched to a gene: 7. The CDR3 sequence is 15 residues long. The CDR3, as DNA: TGCGCCAGCAGCCAAATAGCGGGAGGGCCTTACGAGCAGTACTTC. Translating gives CASSQIAGGPYEQYF.

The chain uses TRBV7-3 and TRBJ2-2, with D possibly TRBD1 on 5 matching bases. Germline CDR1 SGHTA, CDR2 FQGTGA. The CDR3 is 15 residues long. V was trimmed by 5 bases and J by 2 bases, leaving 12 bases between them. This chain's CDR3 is CASSPGLPNTGELFF. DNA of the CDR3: TGTGCCAGCAGCCCAGGGCTACCAAACACCGGGGAGCTGTTTTTT.

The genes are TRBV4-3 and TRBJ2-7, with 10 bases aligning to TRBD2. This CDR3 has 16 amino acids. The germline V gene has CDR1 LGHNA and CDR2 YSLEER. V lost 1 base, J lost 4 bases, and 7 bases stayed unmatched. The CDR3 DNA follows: TGCGCCAGCAGCCAAGGACTAGCGGGCATAGGTTACGAGCAGTACTTC. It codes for CASSQGLAGIGYEQYF.

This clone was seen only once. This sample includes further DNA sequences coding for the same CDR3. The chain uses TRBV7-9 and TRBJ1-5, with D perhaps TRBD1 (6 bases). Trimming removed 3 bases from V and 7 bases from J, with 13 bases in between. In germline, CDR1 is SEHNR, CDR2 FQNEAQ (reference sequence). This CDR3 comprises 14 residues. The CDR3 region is CASSLAGEGQPQHF. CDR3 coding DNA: TGTGCCAGCAGCTTGGCAGGGGAGGGACAGCCCCAGCATTTT.

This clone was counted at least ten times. The CDR3 loop is CASSLAGSNYGYTF. In nucleotides, the CDR3 is TGTGCCAGCAGCTTGGCTGGCTCTAACTATGGCTACACCTTC. This chain joins TRBV5-4 and TRBJ1-2; D remains unclear. In germline, CDR1 is SGHNT, CDR2 YYREEE (reference sequence). The CDR3 spans 14 residues. Trimming stripped 0 bases from V and 0 bases from J, with 6 bases between.

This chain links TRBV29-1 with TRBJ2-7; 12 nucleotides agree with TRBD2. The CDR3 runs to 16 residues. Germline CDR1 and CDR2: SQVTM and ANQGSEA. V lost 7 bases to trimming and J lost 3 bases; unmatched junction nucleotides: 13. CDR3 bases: TGCAGCGCCCTTGGACTAGCGGGAAGGTGGGTCTACGAGCAGTACTTC. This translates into CSALGLAGRWVYEQYF.

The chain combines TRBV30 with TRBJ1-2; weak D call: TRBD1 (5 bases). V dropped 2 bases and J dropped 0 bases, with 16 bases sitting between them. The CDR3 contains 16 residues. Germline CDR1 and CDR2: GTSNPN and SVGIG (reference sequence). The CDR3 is CAWSTGPQATNYGYTF. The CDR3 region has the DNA TGTGCCTGGAGTACCGGGCCACAGGCAACTAACTATGGCTACACCTTC.

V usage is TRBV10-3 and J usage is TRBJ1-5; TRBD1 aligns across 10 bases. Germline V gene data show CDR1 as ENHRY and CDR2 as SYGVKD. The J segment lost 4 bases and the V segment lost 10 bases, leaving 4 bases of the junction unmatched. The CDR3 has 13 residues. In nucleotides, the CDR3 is TGTGCCACCAGGACAGGGGGAAATCAGCCCCAGCATTTT. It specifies CATRTGGNQPQHF.

The CDR3 nucleotides read TGTGCCAGCAGTTTCGGTAGACTAGCAGGAGCCTACAATGAGCAGTTCTTC. Its protein is CASSFGRLAGAYNEQFF. The V gene is TRBV28, the J gene TRBJ2-1; 7 bases map to TRBD2. The junction had 10 bases not matched to a gene; V was cut back by 3 bases and J by 2 bases. Looked up from germline, CDR1 is MDHEN and CDR2 is SYDVKM. This CDR3 contains 17 residues.

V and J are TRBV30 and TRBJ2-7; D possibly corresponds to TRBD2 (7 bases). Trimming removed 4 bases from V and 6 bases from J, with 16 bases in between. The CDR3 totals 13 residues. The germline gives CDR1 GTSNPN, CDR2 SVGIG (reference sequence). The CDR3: CAWTFPRGAEQYF. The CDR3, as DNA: TGTGCCTGGACCTTCCCCCGGGGGGCCGAGCAGTACTTC. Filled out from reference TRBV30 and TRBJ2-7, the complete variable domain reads SQTIHQWPATLVQPVGSPLSLECTVEGTSNPNLYWYRQAAGRGLQLLFYSVGIGQISSEVPQNLSASRPQDRQFILSSKKLLLSDSGFYLCAWTFPRGAEQYFGPGTRLTVT.

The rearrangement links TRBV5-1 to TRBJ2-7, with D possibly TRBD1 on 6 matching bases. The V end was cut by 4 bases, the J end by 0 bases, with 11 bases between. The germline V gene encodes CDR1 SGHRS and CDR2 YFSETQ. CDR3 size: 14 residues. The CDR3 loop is CASSTTGHSYEQYF. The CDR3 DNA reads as TGCGCCAGCAGCACAACGGGACACTCCTACGAGCAGTACTTC.

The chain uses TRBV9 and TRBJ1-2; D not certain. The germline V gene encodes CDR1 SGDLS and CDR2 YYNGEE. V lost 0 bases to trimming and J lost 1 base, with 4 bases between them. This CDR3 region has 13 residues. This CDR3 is CASSVAFNYGYTF. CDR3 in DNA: TGTGCCAGCAGCGTAGCCTTTAACTATGGCTACACCTTC.

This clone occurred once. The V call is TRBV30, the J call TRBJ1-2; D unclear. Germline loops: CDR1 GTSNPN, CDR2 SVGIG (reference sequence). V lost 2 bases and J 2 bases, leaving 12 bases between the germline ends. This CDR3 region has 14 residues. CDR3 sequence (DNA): TGTGCCTGGAGTCAGGTTCCAGAAAACTATGGCTACACCTTC. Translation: CAWSQVPENYGYTF.

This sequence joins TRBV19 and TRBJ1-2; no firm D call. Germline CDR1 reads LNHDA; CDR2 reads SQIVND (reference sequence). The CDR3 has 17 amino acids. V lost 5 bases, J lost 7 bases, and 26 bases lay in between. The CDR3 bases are TGTGCCAGTAGTCTTCCCCCCCCCGAGGACTGGCTATTTGGCTACACCTTC. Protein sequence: CASSLPPPEDWLFGYTF.

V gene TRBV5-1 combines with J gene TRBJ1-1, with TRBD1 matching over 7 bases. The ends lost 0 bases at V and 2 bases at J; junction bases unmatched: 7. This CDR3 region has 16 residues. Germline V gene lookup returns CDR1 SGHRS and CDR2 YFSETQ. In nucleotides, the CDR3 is TGCGCCAGCAGCTTGGCCGCACAGGGGATTAACACTGAAGCTTTCTTT. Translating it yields CASSLAAQGINTEAFF.

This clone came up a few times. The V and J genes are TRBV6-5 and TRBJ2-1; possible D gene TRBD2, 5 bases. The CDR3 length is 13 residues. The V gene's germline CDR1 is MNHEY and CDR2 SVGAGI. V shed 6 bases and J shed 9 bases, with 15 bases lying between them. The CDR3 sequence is CASRIERDREQFF. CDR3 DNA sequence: TGTGCCAGCAGGATAGAGAGGGATCGTGAGCAGTTCTTC.

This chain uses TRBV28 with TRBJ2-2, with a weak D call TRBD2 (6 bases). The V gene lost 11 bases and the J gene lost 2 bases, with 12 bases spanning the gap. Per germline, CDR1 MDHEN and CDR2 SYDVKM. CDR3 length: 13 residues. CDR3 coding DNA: TGTGCCTCCGGGACTCTAAACACCGGGGAGCTGTTTTTT. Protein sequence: CASGTLNTGELFF.

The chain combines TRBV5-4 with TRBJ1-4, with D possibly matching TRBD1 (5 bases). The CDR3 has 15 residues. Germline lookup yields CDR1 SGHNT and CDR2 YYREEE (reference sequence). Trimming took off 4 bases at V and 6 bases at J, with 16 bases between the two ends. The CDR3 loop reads CASSGGGGADEKLFF. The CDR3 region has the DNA TGTGCCAGCAGCGGCGGTGGAGGGGCGGATGAAAAACTGTTTTTT.

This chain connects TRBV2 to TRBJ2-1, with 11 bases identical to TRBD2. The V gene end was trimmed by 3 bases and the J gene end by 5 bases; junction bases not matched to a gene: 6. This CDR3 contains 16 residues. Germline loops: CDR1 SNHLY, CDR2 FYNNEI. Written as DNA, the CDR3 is TGTGCCAGCAGTGACGTGGGGACTAGCGGAAACAATGAGCAGTTCTTC. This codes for CASSDVGTSGNNEQFF.

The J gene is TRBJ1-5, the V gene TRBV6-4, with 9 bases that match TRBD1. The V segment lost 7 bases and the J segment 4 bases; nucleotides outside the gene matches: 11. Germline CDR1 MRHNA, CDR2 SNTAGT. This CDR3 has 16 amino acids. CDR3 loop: CASTKIRQGVNQPQHF. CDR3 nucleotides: TGTGCCAGCACCAAAATCCGACAGGGGGTTAATCAGCCCCAGCATTTT.

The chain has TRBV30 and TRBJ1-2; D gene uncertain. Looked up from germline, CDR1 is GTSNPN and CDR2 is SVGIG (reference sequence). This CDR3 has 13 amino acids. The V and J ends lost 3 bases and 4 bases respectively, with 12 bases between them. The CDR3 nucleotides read TGTGCCTGGAGCGAGACCGGGGTCTATGGCTACACCTTC. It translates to CAWSETGVYGYTF.

CDR3 amino acids: CASSYRQTSGANVLTF. The CDR3, as DNA: TGTGCCAGCAGTTATCGACAGACTTCTGGGGCCAACGTCCTGACTTTC. This rearrangement joins TRBV27 to TRBJ2-6, with D possibly TRBD1 on 5 matching bases. Germline CDR1 is MNHEY and CDR2 is SMNVEV (reference sequence). The V gene lost 4 bases and the J gene lost 1 base, with 11 bases spanning the gap. The length of the CDR3 is 16 residues. Full variable domain (outside the CDR3, taken from reference TRBV27 and TRBJ2-6): EAQVTQNPRYLITVTGKKLTVTCSQNMNHEYMSWYRQDPGLGLRQIYYSMNVEVTDKGDVPEGYKVSRKEKRNFPLILESPSPNQTSLYFCASSYRQTSGANVLTFGAGSRLTVL.

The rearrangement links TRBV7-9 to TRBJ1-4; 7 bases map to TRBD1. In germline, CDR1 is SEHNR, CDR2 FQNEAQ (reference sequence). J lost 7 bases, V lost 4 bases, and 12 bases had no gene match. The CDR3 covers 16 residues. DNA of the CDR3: TGTGCCAGCAGCTCAAGTTCTAGGGGGCAGGGTGAAAAACTGTTTTTT. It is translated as CASSSSSRGQGEKLFF. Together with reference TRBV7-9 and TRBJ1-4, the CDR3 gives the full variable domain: DTGVSQNPRHKITKRGQNVTFRCDPISEHNRLYWYRQTLGQGPEFLTYFQNEAQLEKSRLLSDRFSAERPKGSFSTLEIQRTEQGDSAMYLCASSSSSRGQGEKLFFGSGTQLSVL.

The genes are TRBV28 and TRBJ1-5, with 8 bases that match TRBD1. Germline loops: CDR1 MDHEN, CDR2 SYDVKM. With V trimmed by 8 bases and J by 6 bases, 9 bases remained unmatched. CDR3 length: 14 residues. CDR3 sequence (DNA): TGTGCCAGCGGGGCCACAGGGGGAGGTCAGCCCCAGCATTTT. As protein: CASGATGGGQPQHF.